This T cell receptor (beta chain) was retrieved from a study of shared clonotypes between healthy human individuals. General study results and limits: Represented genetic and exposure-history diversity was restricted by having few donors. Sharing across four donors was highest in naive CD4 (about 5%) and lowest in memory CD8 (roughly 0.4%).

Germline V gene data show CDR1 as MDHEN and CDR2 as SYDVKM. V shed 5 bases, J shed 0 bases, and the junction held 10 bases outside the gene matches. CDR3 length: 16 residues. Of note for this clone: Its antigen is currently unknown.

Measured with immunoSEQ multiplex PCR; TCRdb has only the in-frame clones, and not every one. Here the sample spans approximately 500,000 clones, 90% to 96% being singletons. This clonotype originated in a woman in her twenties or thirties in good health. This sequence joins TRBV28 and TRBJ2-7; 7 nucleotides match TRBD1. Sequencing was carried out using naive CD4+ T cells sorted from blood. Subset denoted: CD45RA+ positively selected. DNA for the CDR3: TGTGCCAGCAGTCCACCGAGGGGGCGAAGCTCCTACGAGCAGTACTTC. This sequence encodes CASSPPRGRSSYEQYF.